This T cell receptor beta chain emerged from a study of cytomegalovirus exposure and HLA in healthy donors. Study conclusions and caveats: Most TCR sequences proved rare, with some public TCRs found in many donors. A subsequent analysis found that TCR clusters from the first cohort also tended to co-occur in the 120 or so validation repertoires, with 90% to 95% of cluster scores above 0.

Regarding this clone: Its specificity is not known.

The CDR3 covers 12 residues. In germline, CDR1 is SGHNT, CDR2 YYREEE (reference sequence). Trimming removed 4 bases at V and 8 bases at J, with 12 bases between. Assay: immunoSEQ multiplex PCR; the TCRdb copy retains only in-frame clones and omits some. The table includes 130,000 to 150,000 clones, roughly 92% detected once. The source of this sequence is a man aged 18 to 30 in good health and CMV-seronegative. Source material: PBMCs. The genes are TRBV5-4 and TRBJ1-2; D unresolved. CDR3 sequence: CASSATLRGYTF. As DNA, the CDR3 is TGTGCCAGCAGCGCCACTCTCCGAGGCTACACCTTC.